The rows below give T cell receptor beta chains drawn from one sample of a study of blood T cell repertoires in COVID-19. Measured with immunoSEQ multiplex PCR; TCRdb has only the in-frame clones, and not every one. The sample has some 200,000 clones, about 85% seen once. Sequenced material: peripheral blood. These receptors came from a woman of 80 years or more with acute or convalescent COVID-19. Each CDR3 is given with its conserved first and last residue. The D gene is left open where the match is weak. The listing skips clone size in some rows; elsewhere it reads once, few, many or a size class.

J gene: TRBJ1-4
clone size: once
D gene: .
V gene: TRBV19
CDR3 length: 12
CDR3 DNA: TGTGCCAGTAGTACACCGGGAGAAAAACTGTTTTTT
CDR3 protein: CASSTPGEKLFF

J gene: TRBJ1-5
clone size: .
D gene: TRBD1
V gene: TRBV19
CDR3 length: 14
CDR3 DNA: TGTGCCAGTAAAATGGGGACAGCCGCACAGCCCCAGCATTTT
CDR3 protein: CASKMGTAAQPQHF

J gene: TRBJ2-1
clone size: .
D gene: TRBD2
V gene: TRBV28
CDR3 length: 18
CDR3 DNA: TGTGCCAGCAGTTTATTGGGGGCTAGCGGGAGGGCTAGGGATGAGCAGTTCTTC
CDR3 protein: CASSLLGASGRARDEQFF

J gene: TRBJ2-3
clone size: .
D gene: .
V gene: TRBV3-1/TRBV3-2
CDR3 length: 15
CDR3 DNA: TGTGCCAGCAGCCACCGCGGAGGGCTCACAGATACGCAGTATTTT
CDR3 protein: CASSHRGGLTDTQYF

J gene: TRBJ2-7
clone size: .
D gene: .
V gene: TRBV9
CDR3 length: 13
CDR3 DNA: TGTGCCAGCAGCGTAGGGGGGGTCGAGGAGCAGTACTTC
CDR3 protein: CASSVGGVEEQYF

J gene: TRBJ2-3
clone size: .
D gene: TRBD2
V gene: TRBV6-7
CDR3 length: 19
CDR3 DNA: TGTGCCAGCAGTTATTACCTCCCCATCATTAGCGGGAGTAAGAATACGCAGTATTTT
CDR3 protein: CASSYYLPIISGSKNTQYF

J gene: TRBJ2-5
clone size: .
D gene: TRBD1
V gene: TRBV18
CDR3 length: 15
CDR3 DNA: TGTGCCAGCTCACCCTCCGACAGGGCCGGGGAGACCCAGTACTTC
CDR3 protein: CASSPSDRAGETQYF

J gene: TRBJ2-5
clone size: .
D gene: TRBD2
V gene: TRBV6-5
CDR3 length: 15
CDR3 DNA: TGTGCCAGCAGCCTAGGACTAGCGACGCACGGGACCCAGTACTTC
CDR3 protein: CASSLGLATHGTQYF

J gene: TRBJ1-1
clone size: .
D gene: TRBD1
V gene: TRBV6-1
CDR3 length: 12
CDR3 DNA: TGTGCCAGCAGTGACAGACAGGGGGAAGCTTTCTTT
CDR3 protein: CASSDRQGEAFF

J gene: TRBJ2-1
clone size: .
D gene: TRBD2
V gene: TRBV30
CDR3 length: 14
CDR3 DNA: TGTGCCTCCACAAGCGGGAGTTCCTACAATGAGCAGTTCTTC
CDR3 protein: CASTSGSSYNEQFF

J gene: TRBJ2-6
clone size: .
D gene: TRBD1
V gene: TRBV20-1
CDR3 length: 18
CDR3 DNA: TGCAGTGCTAGTACCGGGACAGGGCGATTTATGGGGGCCAACGTCCTGACTTTC
CDR3 protein: CSASTGTGRFMGANVLTF

J gene: TRBJ2-5
clone size: .
D gene: .
V gene: TRBV12-3/TRBV12-4
CDR3 length: 11
CDR3 DNA: TGTGCCAGCAGTTTCAGAGAGACCCAGTACTTC
CDR3 protein: CASSFRETQYF

J gene: TRBJ2-2
clone size: .
D gene: TRBD2
V gene: TRBV9
CDR3 length: 18
CDR3 DNA: TGTGCCAGCAGCGTAACGGATAGCGGGAGGGCCGGGACCGGGGAGCTGTTTTTT
CDR3 protein: CASSVTDSGRAGTGELFF

J gene: TRBJ2-5
clone size: .
D gene: .
V gene: TRBV3-1/TRBV3-2
CDR3 length: 20
CDR3 DNA: TGTGCCAGCAGCCATCATCGGGGGGCCTCCCAAAACCAGGAACAAGAGACCCAGTACTTC
CDR3 protein: CASSHHRGASQNQEQETQYF

J gene: TRBJ1-2
clone size: .
D gene: TRBD1
V gene: TRBV7-6
CDR3 length: 15
CDR3 DNA: TGTGCCAGCAGCCCTAACAGGGGGGGCGCGGAAGGCTACACCTTC
CDR3 protein: CASSPNRGGAEGYTF

J gene: TRBJ1-2
clone size: .
D gene: TRBD1
V gene: TRBV6-1
CDR3 length: 15
CDR3 DNA: TGTGCCAGCAGTGAAGCCGACAGGGGGCTCTATGGCTACACCTTC
CDR3 protein: CASSEADRGLYGYTF

J gene: TRBJ2-3
clone size: .
D gene: .
V gene: TRBV7-7
CDR3 length: 16
CDR3 DNA: TGTGCCAGCAGACGTCTAGTTGGAGTTCCCACAGATACGCAGTATTTT
CDR3 protein: CASRRLVGVPTDTQYF

J gene: TRBJ1-6
clone size: .
D gene: .
V gene: TRBV11-3
CDR3 length: 14
CDR3 DNA: TGTGCCAGCAGCTCCGCCGCGGCTAATTCACCCCTCCACTTT
CDR3 protein: CASSSAAANSPLHF

J gene: TRBJ1-2
clone size: .
D gene: .
V gene: TRBV4-3
CDR3 length: 17
CDR3 DNA: TGCGCCAGCAGCCAAGATCAGGGGTCCGGGAACTCCTATGGCTACACCTTC
CDR3 protein: CASSQDQGSGNSYGYTF

J gene: TRBJ2-2
clone size: once
D gene: .
V gene: TRBV7-8
CDR3 length: 18
CDR3 DNA: TGTGCCAGCAGCACCCTTACGGGGGGCCTCCGGGGCACCGGGGAGCTGTTTTTT
CDR3 protein: CASSTLTGGLRGTGELFF

J gene: TRBJ2-7
clone size: once
D gene: TRBD1
V gene: TRBV7-2
CDR3 length: 17
CDR3 DNA: TGTGCCAGCAGCTCTCGGGACAGGGCTTCCCGCTCCTACGAGCAGTACTTC
CDR3 protein: CASSSRDRASRSYEQYF

J gene: TRBJ2-3
clone size: .
D gene: .
V gene: TRBV7-6
CDR3 length: 16
CDR3 DNA: TGTGCCAGCAGCTCCGAAGGGGGAGGGCCGGGAGATACGCAGTATTTT
CDR3 protein: CASSSEGGGPGDTQYF

J gene: TRBJ1-2
clone size: .
D gene: TRBD1
V gene: TRBV7-9
CDR3 length: 13
CDR3 DNA: TGTGCCAGCAGACCCCGGGACAGGGATGGCTACACCTTC
CDR3 protein: CASRPRDRDGYTF

J gene: TRBJ1-5
clone size: .
D gene: .
V gene: TRBV27
CDR3 length: 15
CDR3 DNA: TGTGCCAGCAGTTCCGGCAGGCTTAGCAATCAGCCCCAGCATTTT
CDR3 protein: CASSSGRLSNQPQHF

J gene: TRBJ2-5
clone size: .
D gene: .
V gene: TRBV10-3
CDR3 length: 13
CDR3 DNA: TGTGCCATCAGTGAGGGTCCCCGGGAGACCCAGTACTTC
CDR3 protein: CAISEGPRETQYF

J gene: TRBJ2-3
clone size: few
D gene: TRBD2
V gene: TRBV29-1
CDR3 length: 13
CDR3 DNA: TGCAGCGCTTTACTAGCGGACACAGATACGCAGTATTTT
CDR3 protein: CSALLADTDTQYF

J gene: TRBJ1-6
clone size: few
D gene: .
V gene: TRBV21-1
CDR3 length: 21
CDR3 DNA: TGTGCCAGCAGCAGAACCCGGGCTCCGGGACAGGGGACCGCCTATAATTCACCCCTCCACTTT
CDR3 protein: CASSRTRAPGQGTAYNSPLHF

J gene: TRBJ2-2
clone size: few
D gene: .
V gene: TRBV9
CDR3 length: 15
CDR3 DNA: TGTGCCAGCAGCGTCCCCGGCAGGGACACCGGGGAGCTGTTTTTT
CDR3 protein: CASSVPGRDTGELFF

J gene: TRBJ1-1
clone size: .
D gene: TRBD1
V gene: TRBV30
CDR3 length: 15
CDR3 DNA: TGTGCCTGGAATCGAAAGGGACAGGGGATGACTGAAGCTTTCTTT
CDR3 protein: CAWNRKGQGMTEAFF